Detailed here is one T cell receptor (beta chain). Its antigen is still unknown. This sample was taken from a study of long-term antiretroviral therapy in people with HIV. Study-wide findings and caveats: Those clones which expanded before ART made up the dominant part of the repertoire at all time points. Although diversity increased after ART, it remained lower than in transplant donor controls.

Survey-level resolution applied to immunoSEQ assay v3.0. Clones were sequenced by immunoSEQ multiplex PCR, and TCRdb holds only the in-frame ones, with some missing. The sample holds around 21,000 clones, roughly 90% seen once. V lost 8 bases and J 4 bases, leaving 9 bases between the germline ends. Germline assignment: CDR1 PRHDT and CDR2 FYEKMQ (reference sequence). CDR3 length: 11 amino acids. This sequence joins TRBV13 and TRBJ2-7; D remains ambiguous. The specimen was unsorted PBMCs, collected 2.1 years after starting antiretroviral therapy. The sequence was obtained from a man in his late teens or twenties with HIV. The CDR3 sequence: CASQKGYEQYF. The CDR3 nucleotides read TGTGCCAGCCAAAAGGGATACGAGCAGTACTTC.